Listed below are T cell receptor beta chains from one sample, sequenced in a study of T-cell memory formation after mild COVID-19. Using its own MiXCR run on the 5' RACE reads, TCRdb lists one record per CDR3 protein. The data contain around 340,000 distinct CDR3 sequences, approximately 13% of them singletons. The sample taken for sequencing was PBMCs or a T cell subset sorted from them (not recorded which). The source is a man between 18 and 35 years old who had mild COVID-19 (a few samples of this study predate the infection). Cell type and time point are not known. Both conserved end residues are part of each CDR3. The D gene is left open where the match is weak. Clone size is shown for a subset of rows, as once, few, many or a class of expanded clone.

j_gene: TRBJ2-3
d_gene: TRBD2
abundance: few
v_gene: TRBV20-1
CDR3aa: CSAARTSGSDTQYF
CDR3nt: TGCAGTGCAGCCCGGACTAGCGGGTCAGATACGCAGTATTTT

j_gene: TRBJ2-5
d_gene: .
abundance: few
v_gene: TRBV30
CDR3aa: CAWDTARETQYF
CDR3nt: TGTGCCTGGGACACGGCGCGGGAGACCCAGTACTTC

j_gene: TRBJ1-2
d_gene: TRBD1
abundance: once
v_gene: TRBV9
CDR3aa: CASSAAGQGSNGYTF
CDR3nt: TGTGCCAGCAGCGCGGCGGGACAGGGGAGCAATGGCTACACCTTC

j_gene: TRBJ2-7
d_gene: TRBD1
abundance: few
v_gene: TRBV4-1
CDR3aa: CASSHPGQSDYEQYF
CDR3nt: TGCGCCAGCAGCCACCCGGGACAGAGCGACTACGAGCAGTACTTC

j_gene: TRBJ1-5
d_gene: .
abundance: few
v_gene: TRBV6-5
CDR3aa: CASSSYRAGSNQPQHF
CDR3nt: TGTGCCAGCAGTTCCTATAGGGCAGGGTCCAATCAGCCCCAGCATTTT

j_gene: TRBJ1-2
d_gene: TRBD1
abundance: .
v_gene: TRBV12-3/TRBV12-4
CDR3aa: CASRTTGGDYGYTF
CDR3nt: TGTGCCAGCAGAACTACAGGGGGCGACTATGGCTACACCTTC

j_gene: TRBJ2-5
d_gene: TRBD1
abundance: .
v_gene: TRBV20-1
CDR3aa: CSASRDRGRETQYF
CDR3nt: TGCAGTGCTTCCCGGGACAGGGGAAGAGAGACCCAGTACTTC

j_gene: TRBJ2-5
d_gene: .
abundance: .
v_gene: TRBV5-4
CDR3aa: CASSLGWRETQYF
CDR3nt: TGTGCCAGCAGCTTAGGCTGGCGAGAGACCCAGTACTTC

j_gene: TRBJ2-3
d_gene: TRBD2
abundance: few
v_gene: TRBV5-1
CDR3aa: CASSLSTASGGVDTQYF
CDR3nt: TGCGCCAGCAGCTTGAGTACGGCTAGCGGGGGGGTAGATACGCAGTATTTT

j_gene: TRBJ2-5
d_gene: .
abundance: many
v_gene: TRBV12-3/TRBV12-4
CDR3aa: CASSFQRYQETQYF
CDR3nt: TGTGCCAGCAGTTTCCAGCGGTACCAAGAGACCCAGTACTTC

j_gene: TRBJ2-1
d_gene: TRBD2
abundance: .
v_gene: TRBV20-1
CDR3aa: CSVLTSGRLNNEQFF
CDR3nt: TGCAGTGTACTAACTAGCGGACGACTTAACAATGAGCAGTTCTTC

j_gene: TRBJ2-1
d_gene: .
abundance: few
v_gene: TRBV7-2
CDR3aa: CASSLRTVNEQFF
CDR3nt: TGTGCCAGCAGCTTACGGACTGTTAATGAGCAGTTCTTC

j_gene: TRBJ1-5
d_gene: .
abundance: few
v_gene: TRBV5-1
CDR3aa: CASSSDGNQPQHF
CDR3nt: TGCGCCAGCAGCTCGGACGGCAATCAGCCCCAGCATTTT

j_gene: TRBJ2-2
d_gene: TRBD1
abundance: few
v_gene: TRBV25-1
CDR3aa: CASTHRRTGDTGELFF
CDR3nt: TGTGCCAGCACCCACCGAAGAACAGGGGACACCGGGGAGCTGTTTTTT

j_gene: TRBJ2-1
d_gene: TRBD2
abundance: few
v_gene: TRBV5-1
CDR3aa: CASGLASYNEQFF
CDR3nt: TGCGCCAGTGGACTAGCCTCCTACAATGAGCAGTTCTTC

j_gene: TRBJ2-2
d_gene: .
abundance: .
v_gene: TRBV18
CDR3aa: CASSPLGTTNTGELFF
CDR3nt: TGTGCCAGCTCACCACTAGGCACAACGAACACCGGGGAGCTGTTTTTT

j_gene: TRBJ1-6
d_gene: .
abundance: few
v_gene: TRBV5-5
CDR3aa: CASSSLGWRLHF
CDR3nt: TGTGCCAGCAGCTCGCTCGGTTGGCGGCTCCACTTT

j_gene: TRBJ2-2
d_gene: TRBD1
abundance: .
v_gene: TRBV9
CDR3aa: CASSGTGNTGELFF
CDR3nt: TGTGCCAGCAGCGGGACAGGGAACACCGGGGAGCTGTTTTTT

j_gene: TRBJ1-1
d_gene: .
abundance: few
v_gene: TRBV10-2
CDR3aa: CASSEWFQMNTEAFF
CDR3nt: TGCGCCAGCAGTGAGTGGTTCCAGATGAACACTGAAGCTTTCTTT

j_gene: TRBJ2-1
d_gene: TRBD2
abundance: .
v_gene: TRBV9
CDR3aa: CDSSVGGLVREQFF
CDR3nt: TGTGACAGCAGCGTGGGCGGACTAGTTCGTGAGCAGTTCTTC

j_gene: TRBJ1-5
d_gene: TRBD1
abundance: many
v_gene: TRBV7-2
CDR3aa: CASSFGQGGQPQHF
CDR3nt: TGTGCCAGCAGCTTCGGACAGGGAGGCCAGCCCCAGCATTTT

j_gene: TRBJ2-1
d_gene: .
abundance: .
v_gene: TRBV9
CDR3aa: CASSVAVRAVGEQFF
CDR3nt: TGTGCCAGCAGCGTAGCTGTCCGGGCAGTTGGTGAGCAGTTCTTC

j_gene: TRBJ2-2
d_gene: .
abundance: .
v_gene: TRBV10-3
CDR3aa: CAIRDTGELFF
CDR3nt: TGTGCCATCAGGGACACCGGGGAGCTGTTTTTT

j_gene: TRBJ2-1
d_gene: .
abundance: few
v_gene: TRBV7-9
CDR3aa: CASSFTGAGNEQFF
CDR3nt: TGTGCCAGCAGCTTTACGGGGGCCGGGAATGAGCAGTTCTTC

j_gene: TRBJ1-1
d_gene: .
abundance: few
v_gene: TRBV19
CDR3aa: CASSRPGALNTEAFF
CDR3nt: TGTGCCAGTAGTCGCCCTGGGGCCCTGAACACTGAAGCTTTCTTT

j_gene: TRBJ2-3
d_gene: TRBD2
abundance: many
v_gene: TRBV4-1
CDR3aa: CASSPTPGLAAQDTQYF
CDR3nt: TGCGCCAGCAGCCCAACCCCCGGACTAGCGGCCCAAGATACGCAGTATTTT

j_gene: TRBJ2-3
d_gene: TRBD1
abundance: .
v_gene: TRBV7-9
CDR3aa: CASSFRQGGPDTQYF
CDR3nt: TGTGCCAGCAGCTTTCGACAGGGGGGTCCAGATACGCAGTATTTT

j_gene: TRBJ2-7
d_gene: .
abundance: .
v_gene: TRBV20-1
CDR3aa: CSARSWQEPYEQYF
CDR3nt: TGCAGTGCTAGATCCTGGCAGGAGCCCTACGAGCAGTACTTC

j_gene: TRBJ2-1
d_gene: TRBD1
abundance: few
v_gene: TRBV5-4
CDR3aa: CASSLDRGSREQFF
CDR3nt: TGTGCCAGCAGCCTGGACAGGGGAAGTCGTGAGCAGTTCTTC

j_gene: TRBJ2-5
d_gene: .
abundance: .
v_gene: TRBV4-3
CDR3aa: CASSQDGGGQEQETQYF
CDR3nt: TGCGCCAGCAGCCAAGATGGGGGGGGACAGGAACAAGAGACCCAGTACTTC

j_gene: TRBJ2-1
d_gene: .
abundance: few
v_gene: TRBV18
CDR3aa: CASSPARGADEQFF
CDR3nt: TGTGCCAGCTCACCCGCGAGGGGGGCCGATGAGCAGTTCTTC

j_gene: TRBJ2-5
d_gene: .
abundance: few
v_gene: TRBV20-1
CDR3aa: CSPALPGAETQYF
CDR3nt: TGCAGTCCGGCGCTCCCAGGGGCTGAGACCCAGTACTTC

j_gene: TRBJ2-3
d_gene: .
abundance: .
v_gene: TRBV6-1
CDR3aa: CASSEVGTGDTQYF
CDR3nt: TGTGCCAGCAGTGAGGTTGGAACAGGGGATACGCAGTATTTT

j_gene: TRBJ2-2
d_gene: .
abundance: .
v_gene: TRBV7-2
CDR3aa: CASSHPYGPGELFF
CDR3nt: TGTGCCAGCAGCCACCCGTACGGGCCCGGGGAGCTGTTTTTT

j_gene: TRBJ2-2
d_gene: TRBD1
abundance: .
v_gene: TRBV7-8
CDR3aa: CASSFWTGGRTGELFF
CDR3nt: TGTGCCAGCAGCTTTTGGACAGGGGGGCGGACCGGGGAGCTGTTTTTT

j_gene: TRBJ1-1
d_gene: .
abundance: .
v_gene: TRBV5-5
CDR3aa: CASGQDRAAFF
CDR3nt: TGTGCCAGCGGTCAGGACAGAGCAGCTTTCTTT

j_gene: TRBJ1-6
d_gene: .
abundance: .
v_gene: TRBV3-1
CDR3aa: CASSQEQASPLHF
CDR3nt: TGTGCCAGCAGCCAAGAACAAGCATCACCCCTCCACTTT

j_gene: TRBJ1-2
d_gene: TRBD1
abundance: few
v_gene: TRBV12-3/TRBV12-4
CDR3aa: CASSAPGQGYFYGYTF
CDR3nt: TGTGCCAGCAGTGCCCCGGGACAGGGTTATTTCTATGGCTACACCTTC

j_gene: TRBJ2-7
d_gene: TRBD1
abundance: few
v_gene: TRBV5-1
CDR3aa: CASSVSTGTSYEQYF
CDR3nt: TGCGCCAGCAGCGTGTCGACAGGGACCTCCTACGAGCAGTACTTC

j_gene: TRBJ2-3
d_gene: TRBD2
abundance: few
v_gene: TRBV7-6
CDR3aa: CASSPILGTSGSDTQYF
CDR3nt: TGTGCCAGCAGCCCCATCCTCGGGACTAGTGGATCAGATACGCAGTATTTT

j_gene: TRBJ1-6
d_gene: .
abundance: few
v_gene: TRBV25-1
CDR3aa: CASSEQGTYNSPLHF
CDR3nt: TGTGCCAGCAGTGAACAAGGGACGTATAATTCACCCCTCCACTTT

j_gene: TRBJ2-1
d_gene: .
abundance: .
v_gene: TRBV6-6
CDR3aa: CASSLEAPTYNEQFF
CDR3nt: TGTGCCAGCAGTTTGGAGGCCCCGACCTACAATGAGCAGTTCTTC

j_gene: TRBJ1-2
d_gene: .
abundance: .
v_gene: TRBV4-1
CDR3aa: CASSQESTAAGGVYTF
CDR3nt: TGCGCCAGCAGCCAAGAATCCACGGCCGCGGGGGGCGTCTACACCTTC

j_gene: TRBJ1-6
d_gene: .
abundance: few
v_gene: TRBV5-1
CDR3aa: CASSPRELNSPLHF
CDR3nt: TGCGCCAGCAGCCCGAGGGAGCTAAATTCACCCCTCCACTTT

j_gene: TRBJ2-5
d_gene: .
abundance: few
v_gene: TRBV7-7
CDR3aa: CASSRDARETQYF
CDR3nt: TGTGCTAGCAGCCGGGACGCGAGGGAGACCCAGTACTTC

j_gene: TRBJ2-1
d_gene: .
abundance: .
v_gene: TRBV12-3/TRBV12-4
CDR3aa: CASRDSGFYNEQFF
CDR3nt: TGTGCCAGCAGGGACAGCGGATTCTACAATGAGCAGTTCTTC

j_gene: TRBJ2-3
d_gene: .
abundance: .
v_gene: TRBV5-1
CDR3aa: CASSLGGRADTQYF
CDR3nt: TGCGCCAGCAGCTTGGGGGGCCGGGCAGATACGCAGTATTTT

j_gene: TRBJ1-1
d_gene: TRBD1
abundance: .
v_gene: TRBV6-6
CDR3aa: CASSSRQGEDTEAFF
CDR3nt: TGTGCCAGCAGTTCCAGACAGGGGGAAGACACTGAAGCTTTCTTT

j_gene: TRBJ2-7
d_gene: .
abundance: .
v_gene: TRBV15
CDR3aa: CATSRAGLRGPLWGYEQYF
CDR3nt: TGTGCCACCAGCAGAGCAGGGCTCCGCGGTCCACTTTGGGGCTACGAGCAGTACTTC

j_gene: TRBJ2-5
d_gene: TRBD2
abundance: many
v_gene: TRBV7-9
CDR3aa: CASSSFSGGAMETQYF
CDR3nt: TGTGCCAGCAGCTCATTTAGCGGGGGGGCCATGGAGACCCAGTACTTC